This T cell receptor beta chain was identified during a study of blood T cell repertoires in COVID-19. Study details: The United States, Italy and Spain provided the acute and convalescent COVID-19 samples. The cDNA or gDNA used as material had been derived from T cells, B-cell-depleted T cells, or PBMCs.

Per the original data handling: Estimated nucleated cell counts came from reference gene primer amplification. Only in-frame clones appear in the TCRdb table, and some are missing; sequencing was by immunoSEQ multiplex PCR. V and J calls plus clone size are reproduced from that table; the DNA served to infer D and trimming. The sample includes some 60,000 clones, 90% of them seen just once. CDR3 length: 16 amino acids. Looked up from germline, CDR1 is MNHEY and CDR2 is SMNVEV (reference sequence). Between the trimmed V and J ends, which lost 1 base and 2 bases, there was a span of 15 bases. The receptor was derived from a man aged 40-49 years with acute or convalescent COVID-19. Sequenced input: peripheral blood. This sequence joins TRBV27 and TRBJ2-7; the D gene is possibly TRBD2 (5 bases). CDR3: CASSLFSGGLPYEQYF. CDR3 in DNA: TGTGCCAGCAGTTTATTTTCCGGCGGGCTCCCCTACGAGCAGTACTTC.